The rows below give T cell receptor beta chains drawn from one sample of a study of T-cell reconstitution after alpha-beta-depleted transplantation in children. TCRdb reanalysed the PCR reads using MiXCR and keeps one entry per CDR3 protein. Of tens of thousands of distinct CDR3 sequences in the sample, under 6.5% are singletons; the top ten hold under 35%. The sample in question was PBMCs, mostly from graft donor cells, obtained 60 days after TCRalphabeta/CD19-depleted stem cell transplant. These receptors came from a female patient aged 2-10 years who had a stem cell transplant for aplastic anemia, so the T cells may come from the graft donor. The CDR3 runs from the conserved cysteine through the conserved F or W. D genes are given only for firm matches. A row's size may be missing; if present it is once, few, many or a size class.

J | V | size | D | CDR3 | DNA
TRBJ1-3 | TRBV27 | few | TRBD1 | CASSSGTGKGNTIYF | TGTGCCAGCAGTTCCGGGACAGGGAAAGGAAACACCATATATTTT
TRBJ1-1 | TRBV5-6 | many | TRBD1 | CASSLAGGRNTEAFF | TGTGCCAGCAGCTTGGCAGGGGGACGGAACACTGAAGCTTTCTTT
TRBJ2-1 | TRBV20-1 | many | . | CSARDSLSYNEQFF | TGCAGTGCTAGGGACAGTCTCTCCTACAATGAGCAGTTCTTC
TRBJ2-1 | TRBV20-1 | many | TRBD2 | CSATLGTSRNEQFF | TGCAGTGCTACCCTAGGGACTAGCCGCAATGAGCAGTTCTTC
TRBJ1-3 | TRBV12-3/TRBV12-4 | few | TRBD1 | CASRSDRVNGNTIYF | TGTGCCAGCAGGTCGGACAGGGTAAACGGAAACACCATATATTTT
TRBJ1-1 | TRBV7-3 | many | . | CASRSRDVDTEAFF | TGTGCCAGCAGGTCCCGGGACGTCGACACTGAAGCTTTCTTT
TRBJ2-7 | TRBV20-1 | many | . | CSAGRGVGYEQYF | TGCAGTGCAGGCCGAGGTGTAGGCTACGAGCAGTACTTC
TRBJ2-7 | TRBV18 | many | . | CASSPERSSYEQYF | TGTGCCAGCTCACCAGAGCGGAGCTCCTACGAGCAGTACTTC
TRBJ1-4 | TRBV20-1 | many | . | CSAIGQGPIKLFF | TGCAGTGCTATAGGTCAGGGCCCTATAAAACTGTTTTTT
TRBJ2-7 | TRBV2 | many | TRBD2 | CACKYGGYEQYF | TGTGCCTGTAAATACGGGGGGTACGAGCAGTACTTC
TRBJ2-1 | TRBV7-9 | many | TRBD1 | CASSLGTGRNEQFF | TGTGCCAGCAGCTTAGGGACAGGCAGGAATGAGCAGTTCTTC
TRBJ1-1 | TRBV9 | many | . | CASSVGQGPGGQAFF | TGTGCCAGCAGCGTAGGGCAGGGACCGGGTGGTCAAGCTTTCTTT
TRBJ2-1 | TRBV5-1 | many | TRBD2 | CASSPFSGGLNEQFF | TGCGCCAGCAGCCCTTTCTCGGGAGGTCTCAATGAGCAGTTCTTC
TRBJ2-1 | TRBV10-3 | many | . | CAISPDGNLYNEQFF | TGTGCCATCAGTCCCGACGGGAACCTTTACAATGAGCAGTTCTTC
TRBJ2-7 | TRBV5-6 | many | . | CASSLYGYEQYF | TGTGCCAGCAGCTTGTACGGCTACGAGCAGTACTTC
TRBJ2-3 | TRBV24-1 | many | . | CATSDWGTDTQYF | TGTGCCACCAGTGACTGGGGCACAGATACGCAGTATTTT
TRBJ2-2 | TRBV27 | many | . | CASSLVGGVGGELFF | TGTGCCAGCAGTTTAGTCGGCGGAGTAGGTGGGGAGCTGTTTTTT
TRBJ2-1 | TRBV25-1 | many | . | CASSGGQFF | TGTGCCAGCAGTGGGGGGCAGTTCTTC
TRBJ2-3 | TRBV28 | many | . | CASQSGLTDTQYF | TGTGCCAGCCAGAGTGGGTTAACAGATACGCAGTATTTT
TRBJ1-2 | TRBV6-5 | . | TRBD1 | CASSKAGQGAEGYTF | TGTGCCAGCAGCAAAGCCGGACAGGGGGCAGAGGGCTACACCTTC
TRBJ2-5 | TRBV2 | few | TRBD2 | CASSGSSGVETQYF | TGTGCCAGCAGTGGATCTAGCGGGGTCGAGACCCAGTACTTC
TRBJ1-2 | TRBV27 | many | . | CASRGGAANYGYTF | TGTGCCAGCAGGGGCGGGGCAGCTAACTATGGCTACACCTTC
TRBJ1-1 | TRBV29-1 | medium-sized | . | CSARTANMNTEAFF | TGCAGCGCTCGGACAGCTAACATGAACACTGAAGCTTTCTTT
TRBJ1-5 | TRBV7-9 | many | . | CASSTATVSDNQPQHF | TGTGCCAGCAGCACGGCGACGGTCAGCGACAATCAGCCCCAGCATTTT
TRBJ2-1 | TRBV6-1 | many | . | CASSPRGEVGNEQFF | TGTGCCAGCAGTCCTAGGGGGGAAGTGGGCAATGAGCAGTTCTTC
TRBJ1-2 | TRBV7-9 | many | . | CASSPGTRGYGYTF | TGTGCCAGCAGCCCTGGGACTCGAGGCTATGGCTACACCTTC
TRBJ2-7 | TRBV25-1 | many | . | CASSEFVAAYEQYF | TGTGCCAGCAGTGAATTTGTGGCAGCCTACGAGCAGTACTTC
TRBJ2-4 | TRBV27 | few | . | CASSLGGQNIQYF | TGTGCCAGCAGTTTGGGTGGCCAAAACATTCAGTACTTC
TRBJ1-3 | TRBV12-3/TRBV12-4 | many | . | CASSSGEGNTIYF | TGTGCCAGCAGCTCAGGGGAAGGAAACACCATATATTTT
TRBJ2-7 | TRBV20-1 | many | . | CSARDPVGAYEQYF | TGCAGTGCTAGAGATCCCGTTGGAGCCTACGAGCAGTACTTC
TRBJ1-2 | TRBV6-6 | few | . | CASRPGLGYGYTF | TGTGCCAGCAGACCCGGTTTGGGCTATGGCTACACCTTC